This entry is about one TCR beta chain. Its binding antigen is unknown. No much larger clonotype is one base removed from it; base qualities were not supplied. This specimen's time point label, interpreted: patch test 2, 6 weeks after DPC sensitization. This specimen's treatment or condition label, interpreted: therapeutic diphenylcyclopropenone sensitization with weekly scalp DPC. At every patch-test visit, the blood draw took place before the patch test was put on. Patients were considered eligible if aged 18 to 70, diagnosed with alopecia and deemed suitable for DPC therapy, and patients were excluded if pregnant. Total RNA was isolated from unfractionated whole blood collected in Tempus Blood RNA tubes. These data originate in a study of human T cells and chemical hapten exposure (dated by TCRdb to the early 2020s). Describing the broader study: For sensitization, 2% DPC in acetone was applied to an approximately 2 cm by approximately 2 cm area of upper inner arm skin. Patch testing was done on the upper back using Finn chambers containing 0.01% DPC, and results were scored after 6 days according to International Contact Dermatitis Research Group standards. Blood samples were taken from patients before sensitization (week 0) and then at 2, 6 and about 24 weeks after DPC sensitization. Most of the patients in the cohort were female, and the cohort covered alopecia areata with under or over 50% scalp involvement, alopecia totalis and alopecia universalis. Libraries were pooled for sequencing, and variation in per-sample TCR yields was attributed mainly to small differences in library volumes within the pool. About 27 alopecia patients gave blood for TCR sequencing at one to four time points (pre-sensitization, 2, 6 and 24 weeks). The study tracked peripheral blood TCR repertoire changes in vivo during primary and secondary sensitization to the hapten diphenylcyclopropenone (DPC) in alopecia patients. Throughout the roughly 24-week study period, patients were also given weekly therapeutic DPC doses on the scalp.

Points the paper makes about the study in general: After repeated subsampling, changes were observed in the strength of the expansion versus patch-test correlation and in the threshold at which the correlation became significant. Compared with pre-sensitization or healthy control sets, expanded TCRs formed significantly more large CDR3 similarity clusters, which is consistent with antigen-driven responses. DPC sensitization did not change the number of TCRs with a frequency above 1 in 1000, and there was no evidence of changes in global repertoire structure. All patients had alopecia, a presumed autoimmune disease, so their immune response might differ from that of healthy individuals. Patch test score correlated positively with the number of PT1 expanded TCRs, reaching significance at thresholds 8, 16 and 32 but not at 4.

Libraries were prepared through RACE. Instrument used: NextSeq 500. During library preparation, unique molecular identifiers were attached to individual cDNA molecules so that TCRs could be counted in a quantitative, reproducible way. From each blood RNA sample, both TCR alpha and TCR beta chains were sequenced. The study's own analysis went as follows. Samples had a median of around 92,000 TCRs, with a range from roughly 23,224 to 700,000. V, J and CDR3 annotation of the TCR reads was carried out using the Decombinator software suite. To make PS versus PT1 abundance plots, every sample was subsampled to the same number of TCRs (28,000). TCRs were defined as expanded if absent before sensitization and observed at least eight times at the 2-week time point. TCRdb's own reprocessing of the public reads used fastp at Q25 and MiXCR and kept productive beta chains. Duplicate CDR3 protein sequences are folded into a single record with the most common DNA and genes. The V and J calls and clone size come from TCRdb's table, not from the authors' own analysis. Across this sample there are 350,000 to 400,000 distinct CDR3 sequences, with around 6% seen only once. The top ten constitute less than 6.5% of the sample.

This sequence was found in a young woman with alopecia areata. Some clones in this sample may be carry-over from other donors' samples. Here the sequenced sample was whole blood, taken in connection with sensitization to the hapten diphenylcyclopropenone (DPC).

The DNA is TGTGCCAGCAGCCTGGGCCCCAGCGGGGGCACAGATACGCAGTATTTT. The translation is CASSLGPSGGTDTQYF. Recombination connected TRBV5-4 to TRBJ2-3, and TRBD2 aligns with 7 junction nucleotides. After removal of 4 bases from V and 1 base from J, the junction retains 9 bases not matched to a gene. From the cysteine through the phenylalanine, the CDR3 covers 16 amino acids. Only the CDR3 DNA stays, 48 bases, in frame from base 1. CDR1 is given as SGHNT and CDR2 as YYREEE, both from the germline V gene (reference sequence).